This entry is about one TCR beta chain. The source of the sample is a study of blood T cell repertoires in COVID-19. Study at large: Italy, Spain and the United States were the sources of the convalescent and acute COVID-19 samples. T cells, B-cell-depleted T cells, or PBMCs supplied cDNA or gDNA.

Original analysis: Reference gene primer amplification gave nucleated cell count estimates. Sequencing was performed with immunoSEQ multiplex PCR; in TCRdb, only in-frame clones are kept and a portion is missing. V, J and clone size reflect that table, while D and trimming were determined from the DNA. The sample comprises 400,000 to 550,000 clones, about 85% of which are singletons, and approximately 2% rests with the top ten. Per the germline V gene, CDR1 is MRHNA and CDR2 is SNTAGT. The CDR3 runs to 15 residues. Trimming removed 0 bases at V and 5 bases at J, with 10 bases between. The cohort comprised adults aged about 18 to 100 years residing in 20 to 30 US areas.

The TCR originated in a woman between 18 and 29 years old with acute COVID-19. This rearrangement joins TRBV6-4 to TRBJ2-2, with D unclear. The specimen sequenced was PBMCs or T cells enriched from blood (not recorded which). In nucleotides, the CDR3 is TGTGCCAGCAGTGACTCAGCGACGTCAACCGGGGAGCTGTTTTTT. Translating gives CASSDSATSTGELFF.